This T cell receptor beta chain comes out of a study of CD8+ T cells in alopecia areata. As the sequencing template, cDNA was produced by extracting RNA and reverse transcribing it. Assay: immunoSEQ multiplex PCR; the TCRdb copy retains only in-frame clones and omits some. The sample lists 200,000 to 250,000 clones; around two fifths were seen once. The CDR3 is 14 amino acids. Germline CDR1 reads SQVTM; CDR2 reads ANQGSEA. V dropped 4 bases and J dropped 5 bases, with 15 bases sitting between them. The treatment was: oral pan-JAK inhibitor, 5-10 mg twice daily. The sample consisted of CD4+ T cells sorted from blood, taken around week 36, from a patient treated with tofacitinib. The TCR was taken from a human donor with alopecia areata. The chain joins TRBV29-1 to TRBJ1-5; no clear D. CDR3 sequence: CSVAGSTWDQPQHF. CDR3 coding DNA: TGCAGCGTTGCCGGGTCTACATGGGATCAGCCCCAGCATTTT.